This entry is about one T cell receptor beta chain. This sample was included in a study of blood T cells in healthy people across ages. Overall study context: Through template switching, about one barcoded beta molecule was captured per two T cells, as measured in model experiments.

Deletions cut 6 bases from V and 8 bases from J, with 15 bases between. This CDR3 has 13 amino acids. Per the germline V gene, CDR1 is SGHDT and CDR2 is YYEEEE. Combining a sample-barcoded 5' primer with a J-beta primer mix, a second PCR ran for roughly 6 to 12 cycles. TCRdb fed the 5' RACE reads into MiXCR, producing one record per CDR3 protein. The repertoire holds 700,000 to 800,000 distinct CDR3 sequences, with roughly 47% as singletons. Sequenced: blood. This sequence originates from a woman aged 55-69 years in good health. The gene calls are TRBV5-6 and TRBJ2-1; D is unclear. The CDR3 reads CASTSQRDDEQFF. DNA for the CDR3: TGTGCCAGCACCTCACAAAGAGACGATGAGCAGTTCTTC.